A single sample is the source of the 20 T cell receptor beta chains below, sequenced in a study of T cell responses to AZD1222 COVID-19 vaccine. Using immunoSEQ multiplex PCR, the repertoire was profiled, and TCRdb retains in-frame clones only, with some absent. There are some 150,000 clones in the sample; roughly nine tenths occur only once, and around 3.1% lies in the top ten. The sequences come from peripheral blood, collected on day 0 of AZD1222 vaccination. All receptors derive from an adult in good health.

This clone has only a few counts. V is TRBV6-5 and J is TRBJ1-2, with D uncertain. The CDR3 covers 14 residues. The V gene lost 8 bases and the J gene lost 0 bases, with 13 bases spanning the gap. CDR1 MNHEY and CDR2 SVGAGI come from the germline V gene. This CDR3 is CASGRSGTNYGYTF. CDR3 in DNA: TGTGCCAGCGGGCGATCCGGGACTAACTATGGCTACACCTTC.

V is TRBV5-5 and J is TRBJ1-5, with D tentatively TRBD1 (5 bases). CDR1 SGHKS and CDR2 YYEKEE come from the germline V gene (reference sequence). The CDR3 loop spans 12 amino acids. V was shortened by 2 bases and J by 7 bases, with 7 bases between the two germline ends. The CDR3 nucleotides read TGTGCCAGCAGCTTCCAGGGCCAGCCCCAGCATTTT. It yields the protein CASSFQGQPQHF.

The chain employs TRBV27 and TRBJ2-3; TRBD2 agrees at 7 bases. Germline-derived CDR1 and CDR2 are MNHEY and SMNVEV (reference sequence). This CDR3 is built from 14 residues. J gave up 9 bases and V 5 bases, and 11 bases lay outside the gene matches. The CDR3 coding sequence is TGTGCCAGCAGTCCCCTCCAGCGGGGACGAACGCAGTATTTT. This gives the protein CASSPLQRGRTQYF.

The chain joins TRBV7-2 to TRBJ2-3; no definite D call. Deletions cut 1 base from V and 3 bases from J, with 2 bases between. This CDR3 has 12 residues. The germline V gene has CDR1 SGHTA and CDR2 FQGNSA. The CDR3 here is CASSLDTDTQYF. In DNA, the CDR3 is TGTGCCAGCAGCTTAGATACAGATACGCAGTATTTT. The variable domain in full, completed from reference TRBV7-2 and TRBJ2-3, reads GAGVSQSPSNKVTEKGKDVELRCDPISGHTALYWYRQSLGQGLEFLIYFQGNSAPDKSGLPSDRFSAERTGGSVSTLTIQRTQQEDSAVYLCASSLDTDTQYFGPGTRLTVL.

J is TRBJ2-3 and V is TRBV19; a weak D match, TRBD1 (6 bases). The V and J ends lost 9 bases and 2 bases respectively, with 15 bases between them. Looked up from germline, CDR1 is LNHDA and CDR2 is SQIVND (reference sequence). The CDR3 length is 14 residues. The CDR3 loop is CASRKGVLTDTQYF. The CDR3 region has the DNA TGTGCCAGCAGAAAGGGGGTTCTCACAGATACGCAGTATTTT. Together with reference TRBV19 and TRBJ2-3, the CDR3 gives the full variable domain: DGGITQSPKYLFRKEGQNVTLSCEQNLNHDAMYWYRQDPGQGLRLIYYSQIVNDFQKGDIAEGYSVSREKKESFPLTVTSAQKNPTAFYLCASRKGVLTDTQYFGPGTRLTVL.

V is TRBV21-1 and J is TRBJ2-1; TRBD1, the D gene given by the table, was not confirmed from the DNA. TRBV21-1 corresponds to a pseudogene. CDR3 size: 15 residues. The CDR3 sequence is CASIGKGSSYNEQFF. CDR3 DNA sequence: TGTGCCAGCATCGGAAAGGGGTCCTCCTACAATGAGCAGTTCTTC.

This chain links TRBV6-5 with TRBJ2-3, with no clear D. CDR1 and CDR2 (germline): MNHEY, SVGAGI. The CDR3 runs to 12 residues. The ends were cut back, 6 bases at V and 0 bases at J, with 4 bases in the middle. In DNA, the CDR3 is TGTGCCAGCAGCGGGAGCACAGATACGCAGTATTTT. It translates to CASSGSTDTQYF.

The chain combines TRBV10-2 with TRBJ2-5, with D uncertain. From germline, CDR1 is WSHSY and CDR2 SAAADI. This CDR3 is built from 12 residues. V lost 4 bases to trimming and J lost 5 bases, with 8 bases between them. CDR3 amino acids: CASSVVEETQYF. CDR3 DNA: TGCGCCAGCAGTGTTGTAGAGGAGACCCAGTACTTC.

CDR3 bases: TGTGCCAGCCGCAGGGGGCGAAACACCATATATTTT. Protein sequence: CASRRGRNTIYF. J is TRBJ1-3 and V is TRBV11-2; 8 bases align to TRBD1. Germline V gene data show CDR1 as SGHAT and CDR2 as FQNNGV. Germline trimming cut 8 bases from V and 5 bases from J; bases unmatched to any gene: 2. This CDR3 spans 12 amino acids.

This clone was counted a single time. The chain combines TRBV6-5 with TRBJ2-7, with 11 nucleotides matching TRBD2. Trimming removed 6 bases from V and 6 bases from J; junction bases left unmatched: 7. The germline V gene has CDR1 MNHEY and CDR2 SVGAGI. CDR3 length equals 14 residues. The CDR3 DNA is TGTGCCAGCAGATTAGCGGGGGGGCTGGGCGAGCAGTACTTC. The encoded protein is CASRLAGGLGEQYF.

The genes are TRBV28 and TRBJ2-5; TRBD2 matches 8 bases. Germline V gene sequence: CDR1 MDHEN, CDR2 SYDVKM. V trimming: 5 bases; J trimming: 4 bases; junction bases outside the gene matches: 9. The CDR3 totals 15 residues. The CDR3 here is CASSPPGLVGETQYF. The CDR3, as DNA: TGTGCCAGCAGTCCACCGGGACTAGTGGGAGAGACCCAGTACTTC.

The V call is TRBV7-2, the J call TRBJ1-6, with 7 bases matching TRBD1. Germline CDR1 SGHTA, CDR2 FQGNSA. V was clipped by 10 bases and J by 10 bases; unmatched bases: 10. The CDR3 has 13 amino acids. CDR3 DNA: TGTGCCATGAGCAGGGGGACCGGGTCACCCCTCCACTTT. Translation: CAMSRGTGSPLHF.

The genes are TRBV6-5 and TRBJ1-6; D is unclear. Deletions cut 7 bases from V and 7 bases from J, with 17 bases between. The CDR3 extends over 15 amino acids. Germline lookup yields CDR1 MNHEY and CDR2 SVGAGI. The CDR3 here is CASMLTTGGNSPLHF. In nucleotides, the CDR3 is TGTGCCAGCATGTTGACAACCGGCGGGAATTCACCCCTCCACTTT.

The J gene is TRBJ1-1, the V gene TRBV6-5; D uncertain. The ends were cut back, 4 bases at V and 0 bases at J, with 9 bases in the middle. The CDR3 covers 14 residues. The germline V gene has CDR1 MNHEY and CDR2 SVGAGI. Written as DNA, the CDR3 is TGTGCCAGCAGTTTTAAGGGCTTGAACACTGAAGCTTTCTTT. This translates into CASSFKGLNTEAFF.

V is TRBV25-1 and J is TRBJ1-1, with a weak D call TRBD1 (5 bases). Germline CDR1 is MGHDK and CDR2 is SYGVNS. The CDR3 is 14 residues long. V gave up 6 bases and J gave up 5 bases, with 16 bases separating them. The CDR3 reads CASRDLGGRTEAFF. The CDR3 coding sequence is TGTGCCAGCAGGGACCTCGGGGGGAGGACTGAAGCTTTCTTT.

V usage is TRBV4-3 and J usage is TRBJ2-5; perhaps TRBD1 as D (5 bases). The CDR3 has 14 residues. Germline loops: CDR1 LGHNA, CDR2 YSLEER. V was cut by 2 bases and J by 4 bases, with 11 bases left in between. The CDR3 protein is CASSQNRRAETQYF. The CDR3 DNA sequence: TGCGCCAGCAGCCAAAACCGCAGGGCAGAGACCCAGTACTTC.

V and J are TRBV9 and TRBJ1-2, with D maybe TRBD1 (6 bases). Trimming cost V 4 bases and J 5 bases, with 18 bases left between them. Per germline, CDR1 SGDLS and CDR2 YYNGEE. The CDR3 covers 15 residues. In DNA, the CDR3 is TGTGCCAGCAGCCCCCAACCAACAGGGTCTTATGGCTACACCTTC. Amino acids: CASSPQPTGSYGYTF.

Judged by abundance, this clone is medium-sized. The gene calls are TRBV9 and TRBJ1-1; no definite D call. Germline V gives CDR1 SGDLS, CDR2 YYNGEE. The CDR3 runs to 14 residues. V was cut by 4 bases and J by 8 bases, with 18 bases left in between. The CDR3 protein is CASSPGGRPTEAFF. Here the CDR3 DNA reads TGTGCCAGCAGCCCCGGCGGGCGCCCTACCGAAGCTTTCTTT.

The chain recombines TRBV19 with TRBJ2-7, with 7 bases lining up with TRBD1. CDR1 is LNHDA and CDR2 is SQIVND in the germline V gene (reference sequence). The length of the CDR3 is 14 residues. The V gene end was trimmed by 10 bases and the J gene end by 6 bases; junction bases not matched to a gene: 15. CDR3 in DNA: TGTGCCACCAGAAGGGACAGTGATATGGGCGAGCAGTACTTC. Amino acid sequence: CATRRDSDMGEQYF.

The table lists this clone with a few counts. This chain joins TRBV3-1 (or the pseudogene TRBV3-2) and TRBJ1-1; D is ambiguous. Germline V CDR1 and CDR2: LGHDT, YNNKEL (reference sequence). There are 13 residues in the CDR3. V lost 4 bases, J lost 1 base, and 7 bases lay in between. The CDR3 DNA reads TGTGCCAGCAGCCCCCGCGAGAACACTGAAGCTTTCTTT. Translating gives CASSPRENTEAFF.